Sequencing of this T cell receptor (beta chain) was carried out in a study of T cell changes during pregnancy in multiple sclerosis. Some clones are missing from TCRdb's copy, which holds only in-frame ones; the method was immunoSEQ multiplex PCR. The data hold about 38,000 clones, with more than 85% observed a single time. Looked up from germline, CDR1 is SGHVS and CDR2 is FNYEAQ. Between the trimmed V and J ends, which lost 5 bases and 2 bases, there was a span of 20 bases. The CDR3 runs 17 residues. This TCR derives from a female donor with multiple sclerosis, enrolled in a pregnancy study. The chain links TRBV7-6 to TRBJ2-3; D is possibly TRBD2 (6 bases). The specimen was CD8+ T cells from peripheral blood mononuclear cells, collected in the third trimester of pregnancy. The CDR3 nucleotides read TGTGCCAGCAGCCAATGGGTCGGGGACTCCCTCACAGATACGCAGTATTTT. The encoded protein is CASSQWVGDSLTDTQYF. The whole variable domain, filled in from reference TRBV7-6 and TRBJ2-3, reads GAGVSQSPRYKVTKRGQDVALRCDPISGHVSLYWYRQALGQGPEFLTYFNYEAQQDKSGLPNDRFSAERPEGSISTLTIQRTEQRDSAMYRCASSQWVGDSLTDTQYFGPGTRLTVL.